This T cell receptor beta chain was retrieved from a study of cytomegalovirus exposure and HLA in healthy donors. General study findings and limits: Later on, a genetic analysis was performed. It linked a missense variant in DCLRE1C with V- and J-gene trimming of TCR beta. Equally common other TCR beta chains were less clonally expanded than HLA-associated ones, a later analysis found.

The PCR ran on 60 Vbeta and 13 Jbeta primers. Sequencing was performed with immunoSEQ multiplex PCR; in TCRdb, only in-frame clones are kept and a portion is missing. Of some 180,000 clones detected, around 90% appear once; the ten largest clones hold around 0.98%. Comment on this clone: What it binds is unknown.

This CDR3 comprises 15 residues. Germline assignment: CDR1 MNHNS and CDR2 SASEGT. Trimming took 7 bases from V and 3 from J, leaving 16 bases between them. The chain links TRBV6-1 to TRBJ1-3; perhaps TRBD1 as D (5 bases). The TCR sequence derives from a boy aged 2 to 9 in good health and CMV-seronegative. The sequenced sample was PBMCs. DNA for the CDR3: TGTGCCAGCACCCGGTTTGGGGGGAATGGAAACACCATATATTTT. Translated, it gives CASTRFGGNGNTIYF.